The TCR beta chain under discussion was sequenced for a study of cytomegalovirus exposure and HLA in healthy donors. As for the study in general: The study's early data release held about 77 million unique TCRs from HLA-typed donors.

The PCR made use of 60 Vbeta and 13 Jbeta primers. The table came from immunoSEQ multiplex PCR; TCRdb's copy has only in-frame clones and leaves some out. This specimen shows about 130,000 clones; the ten leading clones hold about 1.7%. As regards this clone: Its target is not known. At one of its ends the junction is not consistent with the germline gene, which may arise from a read error.

The donors were healthy bone marrow donors. This CDR3 has 13 residues. Germline V CDR1 and CDR2: SGHNT, YENEEA. The study, taken as a whole, reports: The availability of immune exposure information extended only to CMV serostatus. Sequencing depth across donors, presence/absence analyses assumed, was roughly uniform.

The TCR was taken from a man aged 18 to 30 in good health and CMV-seronegative. The rearrangement links TRBV11-3 to TRBJ2-1, with a possible D match to TRBD2 (5 bases). Sequencing was carried out using PBMCs. The CDR3 is CASSVDYYNEQFF. The CDR3 region has the DNA TGTGCCAGCAGCGTAGACTACTACAATGAGCAGTTCTTC.